The clone carrying this T cell receptor (beta chain) was seen more than once but under ten times. Its antigen is still unknown. cDNA molecules carried unique molecular identifiers, and template switching added a universal primer site. A single record per CDR3 protein comes from TCRdb applying MiXCR to the 5' RACE reads. The table lists under 900,000 distinct CDR3 sequences, approximately 13% of them singletons, with 1.5% to 2% in the top ten. The sample is drawn from a study of identical twins. Study-wide results and caveats: Partly confounded zero-insertion analyses could result from invariant MAIT and iNKT cells. In monozygotic twins, models underestimated the sharing of out-of-frame TCR alpha.

CDR1 DFQATT and CDR2 SNEGSKA come from the germline V gene (reference sequence). The CDR3 extends over 18 amino acids. J was trimmed by 1 base and V by 3 bases; bases with no gene match: 15. These data were also filed under a second study, of yellow fever vaccine responses in identical twins.

The V and J genes are TRBV20-1 and TRBJ2-5, with TRBD2 matching over 9 bases. The receptor was derived from a woman aged 18-29 years in good health. The material sequenced was PBMCs. The CDR3 nucleotides read TGCAGTGCTAGGCAGCGGGGGGCTCGCATTTACTTCCAAGAGACCCAGTACTTC. Translation gives CSARQRGARIYFQETQYF.